The 23 T cell receptor beta chains reported below all come from one sample, sequenced in a study of regulatory T cells in long-lasting Graves disease. Time point in this sample: newly diagnosed GD, antithyroid drugs for less than 3 months. The TCR library used RNA extracted from PBMCs. The TCR beta library used iRepertoire HTBI primers with Arm-PCR amplification of CDR3. TCRdb reprocessed the multiplex PCR reads with MiXCR, giving one entry per CDR3 protein. The repertoire holds hundreds of thousands of distinct CDR3 sequences, with more than 10% as singletons. This same sample was also taken into another study, of T cells in Graves' hyperthyroidism and ophthalmopathy.

Sample: peripheral blood mononuclear cells (PBMCs), taken at new diagnosis, from a patient treated with antithyroid drugs. These receptors were taken from a woman in her thirties with Graves disease.

The chain is built from TRBV5-1 and TRBJ2-5, with 9 positions matching TRBD1. Germline V CDR1 and CDR2: SGHRS, YFSETQ. The CDR3 covers 15 residues. V trimming: 4 bases; J trimming: 5 bases; junction bases outside the gene matches: 9. This chain's CDR3 is CASSPLQGARETQYF. The CDR3 DNA sequence: TGCGCCAGCAGCCCGTTACAGGGGGCCAGGGAGACCCAGTACTTC.

The sample holds many counts of this clonotype. The CDR3 region has the DNA TGTGCCTGGAGTGGGGGGGCCCGGGACGAGCAGTACTTC. Protein: CAWSGGARDEQYF. This chain connects TRBV30 to TRBJ2-7; the D gene could be TRBD1 or TRBD2 (6 bases each). With 1 base removed from V and 5 bases from J, the gap between germline ends came to 12 bases. Germline lookup yields CDR1 GTSNPN and CDR2 SVGIG (reference sequence). The CDR3 contains 13 residues.

This clonotype was seen a handful of times. The chain employs TRBV6-9 and TRBJ1-2, with 9 bases fitting TRBD1. This CDR3 has 15 residues. V lost 3 bases and J lost 8; bases outside the gene matches: 10. Per the germline V gene, CDR1 is MNHGY and CDR2 is SVAAGI. CDR3 coding DNA: TGTGCCAGCAGTTACCCAACGGGACAGGGCGGCGGCTACACCTTC. Its protein is CASSYPTGQGGGYTF.

This chain links TRBV7-9 with TRBJ2-7; 7 bases agree with TRBD1. Germline V gene data show CDR1 as SEHNR and CDR2 as FQNEAQ (reference sequence). Trimming took 5 bases from V and 4 from J; bases not matched to a gene: 8. The CDR3 contains 14 residues. CDR3 sequence (DNA): TGTGCCAGCAGCCTCACAGGGGTACTATACGAGCAGTACTTC. Translating it yields CASSLTGVLYEQYF.

At least ten counts were recorded for this clonotype. This chain connects TRBV7-9 to TRBJ2-5; no clear D. Trimming shortened V by 2 bases and J by 5 bases, and 9 bases separated the two germline ends. Germline V CDR1 and CDR2: SEHNR, FQNEAQ (reference sequence). The CDR3 consists of 13 residues. For the CDR3, the DNA is TGTGCCAGCAGCTTACCCATGTTGGAGACCCAGTACTTC. As protein: CASSLPMLETQYF.

V usage is TRBV2 and J usage is TRBJ2-7; 10 bases fit TRBD2. Trimming removed 7 bases from V and 6 bases from J; junction bases left unmatched: 9. Germline CDR1 reads SNHLY; CDR2 reads FYNNEI. The CDR3 has 14 residues. DNA for the CDR3: TGTGCCAGCATGCTCGCTAGCGGGAGATTCGAGCAGTACTTC. Translating it yields CASMLASGRFEQYF.

This rearrangement joins TRBV28 to TRBJ1-1; possible D gene TRBD1, 6 bases. The CDR3 length is 15 residues. The germline gives CDR1 MDHEN, CDR2 SYDVKM. V lost 7 bases and J 1 base, leaving 16 bases between the germline ends. CDR3 region: CASISRGASNTEAFF. The CDR3 coding sequence is TGTGCCAGCATATCTAGGGGGGCCTCGAACACTGAAGCTTTCTTT.

This clonotype has at least ten counts. CDR3 nucleotide sequence: TGTGCCATCAGGAGCGGGAGCGGCGATACGCAGTATTTT. Residues: CAIRSGSGDTQYF. This chain uses TRBV10-3 with TRBJ2-3; 8 bases align to TRBD2. The germline gives CDR1 ENHRY, CDR2 SYGVKD. Trimming took 6 bases from V and 6 from J; bases not matched to a gene: 5. The CDR3 extends over 13 amino acids.

This clonotype was picked up a small number of times. The chain combines TRBV19 with TRBJ2-7, with D perhaps matching TRBD2 (5 bases). This CDR3 region has 14 residues. Germline V gene lookup returns CDR1 LNHDA and CDR2 SQIVND (reference sequence). V was clipped by 6 bases and J by 5 bases, with 17 bases between them. The CDR3 spells CASSQEVLVHEQYF. CDR3 DNA sequence: TGTGCCAGTAGCCAGGAGGTATTGGTACACGAGCAGTACTTC.

This clonotype was observed at least ten times. The CDR3 nucleotides are TGTGCCAGCAGTTCAAGACGGGTTCAGCGGACCCAGTACTTC. Translation: CASSSRRVQRTQYF. The chain links TRBV6-5 to TRBJ2-5; the D is unclear. Between the trimmed V and J ends, which lost 4 bases and 7 bases, there was a span of 16 bases. CDR1 is MNHEY, CDR2 SVGAGI, per germline. The CDR3 sequence is 14 residues long.

This clonotype was detected many times. The chain is built from TRBV7-2 and TRBJ2-7; D is unresolved. From germline, CDR1 is SGHTA and CDR2 FQGNSA. The CDR3 length is 14 residues. Trimming removed 1 base at V and 4 bases at J, with 11 bases between. The CDR3: CASSLGPGRYEQYF. The CDR3 coding sequence is TGTGCCAGCAGCTTAGGTCCGGGCAGATACGAGCAGTACTTC.

This clonotype was seen repeatedly, ten times or more. The chain links TRBV7-2 to TRBJ1-4; possibly TRBD1 for D (5 bases). The CDR3 is 14 residues long. The germline V and J ends were trimmed by 3 bases and 3 bases, with 8 bases remaining between them. The V gene's germline CDR1 is SGHTA and CDR2 FQGNSA. The CDR3 protein is CASSLSGPNEKLFF. CDR3 nucleotides: TGTGCCAGCAGCTTGTCAGGGCCTAATGAAAAACTGTTTTTT.

The V and J genes are TRBV19 and TRBJ1-5, with D perhaps TRBD1 (6 bases). The germline V gene has CDR1 LNHDA and CDR2 SQIVND (reference sequence). The CDR3 runs 16 residues. Trimming took off 4 bases at V and 3 bases at J, with 16 bases between the two ends. The CDR3 region is CASSTPYREVNQPQHF. CDR3 coding DNA: TGTGCCAGTAGTACCCCCTACAGGGAAGTCAATCAGCCCCAGCATTTT.

This clonotype has at least ten counts. The genes are TRBV18 and TRBJ1-1; 7 bases agree with TRBD1. The CDR3 sequence is 14 residues long. J was trimmed by 5 bases and V by 3 bases; bases with no gene match: 6. Germline CDR1 KGHSH, CDR2 LQKENI. CDR3 in DNA: TGTGCCAGCTCACCGAACCTACAGGGGACTGAAGCTTTCTTT. Protein product: CASSPNLQGTEAFF.

This clonotype was recorded many times. The chain joins TRBV28 to TRBJ2-1, with 9 bases aligning to TRBD1. The CDR3 is 16 residues long. Looked up from germline, CDR1 is MDHEN and CDR2 is SYDVKM. V was clipped by 5 bases and J by 6 bases; unmatched bases: 11. The DNA for the CDR3 is TGTGCCAGCAGTGGAAGTGGGACAGGGTTCCGCAATGAGCAGTTCTTC. As protein: CASSGSGTGFRNEQFF.

This clonotype turned up a few times. The chain links TRBV7-9 to TRBJ2-1; D is possibly TRBD2 (6 bases). The CDR3 consists of 16 residues. V was cut by 7 bases and J by 2 bases, with 18 bases left in between. In germline, CDR1 is SEHNR, CDR2 FQNEAQ (reference sequence). The CDR3 DNA follows: TGTGCCAGCATCCCCGAGTCGGCGGGAACCTACAATGAGCAGTTCTTC. It specifies CASIPESAGTYNEQFF. Based on the CDR3 plus reference TRBV7-9 and TRBJ2-1, the full variable domain is DTGVSQNPRHKITKRGQNVTFRCDPISEHNRLYWYRQTLGQGPEFLTYFQNEAQLEKSRLLSDRFSAERPKGSFSTLEIQRTEQGDSAMYLCASIPESAGTYNEQFFGPGTRLTVL.

This clonotype was observed at least ten times. The V call is TRBV20-1, the J call TRBJ2-1; TRBD2 matches 10 bases. The CDR3 extends over 17 amino acids. J lost 4 bases, V lost 1 base, and 10 bases had no gene match. Germline lookup yields CDR1 DFQATT and CDR2 SNEGSKA (reference sequence). The DNA of the CDR3 is TGCAGTGCTAGAGGGTGGGCTAGCGGGAGTGTGTACAATGAGCAGTTCTTC. Residues: CSARGWASGSVYNEQFF.

CDR3 amino acids: CASSGGTSGRLEQYF. The DNA for the CDR3 is TGTGCCAGCAGTGGCGGGACTAGCGGGAGACTCGAGCAGTACTTC. V gene TRBV2 combines with J gene TRBJ2-7; 14 nucleotides match TRBD2. The CDR3 is 15 residues long. With V trimmed by 4 bases and J by 6 bases, 5 bases remained unmatched. Germline lookup yields CDR1 SNHLY and CDR2 FYNNEI.

This clonotype has just a few counts. This chain joins TRBV6-1 and TRBJ2-5, with D hard to call. V dropped 6 bases and J dropped 3 bases, with 17 bases sitting between them. The CDR3 spans 15 residues. In germline, CDR1 is MNHNS, CDR2 SASEGT. The DNA of the CDR3 is TGTGCCAGCAGACCTCACGACATTTCCAAAGAGACCCAGTACTTC. Translation: CASRPHDISKETQYF.

Many counts were recorded for this clonotype. The chain joins TRBV20-1 to TRBJ1-1; unclear D gene. CDR3 length: 13 residues. Germline CDR1 reads DFQATT; CDR2 reads SNEGSKA (reference sequence). V shed 2 bases and J shed 1 base, with 8 bases lying between them. As DNA, the CDR3 is TGCAGTGCTAGACCGGACGGGAACACTGAAGCTTTCTTT. This gives the protein CSARPDGNTEAFF.

The table lists this clonotype with many counts. The chain carries TRBV7-2 and TRBJ1-1, with TRBD1 matching over 7 bases. The germline CDR1 and CDR2 sequences are SGHTA and FQGNSA. The CDR3 covers 14 residues. V was pared by 2 bases and J by 1 base, with 1 base of the junction left unmatched. The CDR3 loop reads CASSLNRGNTEAFF. The CDR3 DNA reads TGTGCCAGCAGCTTAAACAGGGGGAACACTGAAGCTTTCTTT.

Many counts were recorded for this clonotype. V usage is TRBV20-1 and J usage is TRBJ2-3, with D perhaps TRBD1 or TRBD2 (5 bases each). The CDR3 is 13 residues long. The germline V and J ends were trimmed by 0 bases and 4 bases, with 8 bases remaining between them. CDR1 DFQATT and CDR2 SNEGSKA come from the germline V gene (reference sequence). The chain's CDR3 is CSARDPGPDTQYF. CDR3 DNA sequence: TGCAGTGCTAGAGATCCGGGGCCAGATACGCAGTATTTT.

The CDR3 coding sequence is TGCAGTGCCTCGACTAGCGGGAGACGTACAGATACGCAGTATTTT. This sequence encodes CSASTSGRRTDTQYF. The chain recombines TRBV20-1 with TRBJ2-3; TRBD2 aligns across 12 bases. This CDR3 has 15 residues. Germline V gives CDR1 DFQATT, CDR2 SNEGSKA (reference sequence). The junction had 7 bases not matched to a gene; V was cut back by 6 bases and J by 3 bases.